The 30 T cell receptor beta chains listed next were all sequenced from one sample in a study of blood T cell repertoires in COVID-19 (dated by TCRdb to 2020 to 2021). The library was produced with the immunoSEQ multiplex PCR assay. As stored in TCRdb, this immuneACCESS dataset retains in-frame rearrangements with V and J assigned. A fraction of the clones does not appear; measured against another copy, unresolved V genes explain less than half of the discrepancy, and the remainder lacks a known reason. Here the sample has 80,000 to 130,000 clones; 91% occur a single time. Jointly, the top ten make up more than 0.85% of the sample. The sample was peripheral blood. These receptors originate from a man in his 60s with acute or convalescent COVID-19.

V gene TRBV7-2 combines with J gene TRBJ1-3, with D hard to call. The CDR3 consists of 17 residues. Trimming pared 0 bases from V and 0 bases from J, leaving 12 bases between. Germline V gives CDR1 SGHTA, CDR2 FQGNSA. Written as DNA, the CDR3 is TGTGCCAGCAGCTTAGCGGGCTTTGTGAGCTCTGGAAACACCATATATTTT. It is translated as CASSLAGFVSSGNTIYF.

This chain connects TRBV6-1 to TRBJ1-2; 11 bases line up with TRBD1. Per the germline V gene, CDR1 is MNHNS and CDR2 is SASEGT. CDR3 size: 14 residues. V gave up 3 bases and J gave up 8 bases; unmatched junction bases: 5. For the CDR3, the DNA is TGTGCCAGCAGTGATTGGGGACAGGGGGAAGGCTACACCTTC. This codes for CASSDWGQGEGYTF.

The rearrangement links TRBV12-3 or TRBV12-4 to TRBJ1-1; D is unresolved. The V and J ends lost 3 bases and 1 base respectively, with 6 bases between them. The CDR3 length is 13 residues. The CDR3 loop is CASSFNPNTEAFF. For the CDR3, the DNA is TGTGCCAGCAGTTTTAATCCGAACACTGAAGCTTTCTTT.

The CDR3, as DNA: TGTGCCATCAGTGAGTCGTCAGGGGGCGCGGCTAGCGGGGCATACAATGAGCAGTTCTTC. This encodes CAISESSGGAASGAYNEQFF. V gene TRBV10-3 combines with J gene TRBJ2-1; D is possibly TRBD2 (9 bases). The germline CDR1 and CDR2 sequences are ENHRY and SYGVKD. V was clipped by 0 bases and J by 4 bases, with 25 bases between them. The CDR3 sequence is 20 residues long.

The rearrangement joins TRBV9 to TRBJ2-3; 7 nucleotides align to TRBD2. CDR1 is SGDLS and CDR2 is YYNGEE in the germline V gene. CDR3 length equals 16 residues. The trim removed 1 base at V and 3 bases at J, leaving 8 bases unmatched. The DNA for the CDR3 is TGTGCCAGCAGCGTAACCGGCGGGAGCGGTACAGATACGCAGTATTTT. It encodes CASSVTGGSGTDTQYF.

The chain recombines TRBV7-2 with TRBJ2-1, with 9 bases matching TRBD2. Looked up from germline, CDR1 is SGHTA and CDR2 is FQGNSA. J lost 5 bases, V lost 1 base, and 0 bases had no gene match. This CDR3 has 14 amino acids. In DNA, the CDR3 is TGTGCCAGCAGCTTAGTAGCGGGGGACAATGAGCAGTTCTTC. Translating it yields CASSLVAGDNEQFF.

The gene calls are TRBV11-2 and TRBJ1-3; the match to TRBD1 covers 7 bases. Trimming took 5 bases from V and 4 from J; bases not matched to a gene: 5. The CDR3 length is 14 residues. Germline V gene sequence: CDR1 SGHAT, CDR2 FQNNGV. CDR3 in amino acids: CASSQTGAGNTIYF. CDR3 nucleotides: TGTGCCAGCAGCCAAACAGGGGCCGGAAACACCATATATTTT.

The J gene is TRBJ1-1, the V gene TRBV23-1; D perhaps matches TRBD1 (6 bases). TRBV23-1 is an ORF for which the function is uncertain. V was pared by 8 bases and J by 4 bases, with 26 bases between. CDR3 length: 17 residues. CDR3 region: CASSRQAREVGSTEAFF. DNA of the CDR3: TGCGCCAGCTCCAGACAGGCTCGAGAGGTGGGGAGCACTGAAGCTTTCTTT.

CDR3 DNA sequence: TGTGCCAGCAGCTTAAGCGCGGGAGTCCCCCACGAGCAGTACTTC. Its translation is CASSLSAGVPHEQYF. The rearrangement links TRBV7-3 to TRBJ2-7; TRBD2 agrees at 7 bases. V lost 1 base to trimming and J lost 5 bases; unmatched junction nucleotides: 8. CDR1 is SGHTA and CDR2 is FQGTGA in the germline V gene. The CDR3 totals 15 residues.

Points on this clone: The sample has other DNA sequences that encode this CDR3 too. This chain connects TRBV19 to TRBJ1-5; 7 bases are shared with TRBD1. Germline CDR1 LNHDA, CDR2 SQIVND (reference sequence). The CDR3 covers 13 residues. V was pared by 6 bases and J by 4 bases, with 3 bases of the junction left unmatched. The CDR3 nucleotides read TGTGCCAGTAGCGGACAGGCAAATCAGCCCCAGCATTTT. Protein: CASSGQANQPQHF. Filled out from reference TRBV19 and TRBJ1-5, the complete variable domain reads DGGITQSPKYLFRKEGQNVTLSCEQNLNHDAMYWYRQDPGQGLRLIYYSQIVNDFQKGDIAEGYSVSREKKESFPLTVTSAQKNPTAFYLCASSGQANQPQHFGDGTRLSIL.

The chain is built from TRBV9 and TRBJ1-3, with D uncertain. V lost 4 bases and J lost 0, with 17 bases in between. The CDR3 runs 17 residues. Germline V lookup: CDR1 SGDLS, CDR2 YYNGEE. This chain's CDR3 is CASSINLPGDSGNTIYF. The DNA for the CDR3 is TGTGCCAGCAGCATTAACCTCCCGGGAGACTCTGGAAACACCATATATTTT.

The J gene is TRBJ2-3, the V gene TRBV6-5; possible D gene TRBD2, 5 bases. The CDR3 covers 11 residues. Per the germline V gene, CDR1 is MNHEY and CDR2 is SVGAGI. V was clipped by 6 bases and J by 5 bases, with 6 bases between them. This CDR3 reads CASRLGDTQYF. For the CDR3, the DNA is TGTGCCAGCAGACTAGGAGATACGCAGTATTTT.

In DNA form, the CDR3 reads TGTGCCAGCTCACCACTAGTCGGACACCAGGGGGAGACCCAGTACTTC. This sequence encodes CASSPLVGHQGETQYF. The chain has TRBV18 and TRBJ2-5; TRBD1 is a possible D gene (6 bases). V lost 1 base to trimming and J lost 5 bases, with 17 bases between them. The V gene's germline CDR1 is KGHSH and CDR2 LQKENI. CDR3 length: 16 amino acids.

The CDR3 spells CASSPRGGRLYNEQFF. The CDR3 DNA follows: TGTGCCAGCAGCCCAAGGGGGGGGCGACTCTACAATGAGCAGTTCTTC. The chain carries TRBV7-2 and TRBJ2-1; TRBD2 might be the D (7 bases). V was cut by 5 bases and J by 3 bases, with 17 bases left in between. Per germline, CDR1 SGHTA and CDR2 FQGNSA. The CDR3 length is 16 residues.

This clone was recorded once. The chain links TRBV11-3 to TRBJ1-1; 12 bases line up with TRBD1. The germline V gene encodes CDR1 SGHNT and CDR2 YENEEA. J lost 4 bases, V lost 1 base, and 7 bases had no gene match. The CDR3 is 17 amino acids. CDR3 in DNA: TGTGCCAGCAGCTTAGGATTAGAGGGACAGGGGGCCACTGAAGCTTTCTTT. The encoded protein is CASSLGLEGQGATEAFF.

The table lists this clone with a count of one. The chain has TRBV2 and TRBJ1-2, with a tentative D call TRBD1 (6 bases). CDR1 is SNHLY and CDR2 is FYNNEI in the germline V gene. Trimming shortened V by 6 bases and J by 8 bases, and 13 bases separated the two germline ends. There are 12 residues in the CDR3. CDR3 coding DNA: TGTGCCAGCAGATGGGACACTCCGGGCTACACCTTC. It is translated as CASRWDTPGYTF.

The rearrangement links TRBV3-1 (or the pseudogene TRBV3-2) to TRBJ1-5; 7 nucleotides line up with TRBD1. V was pared by 4 bases and J by 6 bases, with 6 bases of the junction left unmatched. Germline V CDR1 and CDR2: LGHDT, YNNKEL (reference sequence). The CDR3 runs 14 residues. The CDR3: CASSPKTGAQPQHF. The CDR3 DNA follows: TGTGCCAGCAGCCCCAAAACAGGGGCTCAGCCCCAGCATTTT.

The sample holds a few counts of this clone. The rearrangement joins TRBV5-1 to TRBJ2-5; 14 nucleotides match TRBD2. The germline CDR1 and CDR2 sequences are SGHRS and YFSETQ. V lost 4 bases to trimming and J lost 4 bases; unmatched junction nucleotides: 9. There are 17 residues in the CDR3. CDR3 residues: CASSVTSGRAGRETQYF. The CDR3 nucleotides read TGCGCCAGCAGCGTGACTAGCGGGAGGGCCGGGAGAGAGACCCAGTACTTC.

This chain joins TRBV19 and TRBJ1-5; 10 nucleotides match TRBD1. The V and J ends lost 7 bases and 4 bases, in that order; junction bases with no gene match: 10. CDR3 length equals 16 residues. The germline gives CDR1 LNHDA, CDR2 SQIVND (reference sequence). CDR3 protein: CASTLGQGVFNQPQHF. The CDR3 coding sequence is TGTGCCAGTACCCTCGGACAGGGGGTGTTTAATCAGCCCCAGCATTTT.

In regard to this clone: The sample contains more than one DNA sequence encoding this CDR3. The V gene is TRBV7-9, the J gene TRBJ2-3; no reliable D call. Germline V gene sequence: CDR1 SEHNR, CDR2 FQNEAQ (reference sequence). There are 11 residues in the CDR3. The V and J ends lost 2 bases and 6 bases respectively, with 3 bases between them. The CDR3 nucleotides are TGTGCCAGCAGCTTATCTGATACGCAGTATTTT. Encoded protein: CASSLSDTQYF. Variable domain in full (rest from reference TRBV7-9 and TRBJ2-3): DTGVSQNPRHKITKRGQNVTFRCDPISEHNRLYWYRQTLGQGPEFLTYFQNEAQLEKSRLLSDRFSAERPKGSFSTLEIQRTEQGDSAMYLCASSLSDTQYFGPGTRLTVL.

The genes are TRBV6-5 and TRBJ2-1; 7 bases align to TRBD2. This CDR3 is 14 amino acids long. V lost 6 bases and J lost 6; bases outside the gene matches: 8. CDR1 is MNHEY, CDR2 SVGAGI, per germline. The CDR3 DNA reads TGTGCCAGCAGAACCAGCGCGGGAGTCAATGAGCAGTTCTTC. Its protein is CASRTSAGVNEQFF.

V and J are TRBV27 and TRBJ1-5; D not certain. CDR1 MNHEY and CDR2 SMNVEV come from the germline V gene (reference sequence). Trimming took off 6 bases at V and 4 bases at J, with 13 bases between the two ends. The CDR3 is 14 amino acids. CDR3 amino acids: CASRGWGVNQPQHF. CDR3 DNA: TGTGCCAGCAGAGGATGGGGAGTGAATCAGCCCCAGCATTTT.

The chain has TRBV5-5 and TRBJ1-1; D perhaps matches TRBD1 (5 bases). The germline CDR1 and CDR2 sequences are SGHKS and YYEKEE (reference sequence). Trimming left V 2 bases short and J 4 bases short, with 6 bases between. This CDR3 is 12 amino acids long. CDR3 sequence reads: CASSFGGTEAFF. CDR3 DNA: TGTGCCAGCAGCTTCGGGGGCACTGAAGCTTTCTTT.

The rearrangement links TRBV15 to TRBJ2-7, with a possible D match to TRBD1 (5 bases). The germline gives CDR1 LNHNV, CDR2 YYDKDF (reference sequence). There are 12 residues in the CDR3. Trimming left V 1 base short and J 9 bases short, with 10 bases between. DNA of the CDR3: TGTGCCACCAGCAGAGCGTCTGGGGCGCAGTACTTC. The encoded protein is CATSRASGAQYF.

The chain has TRBV11-3 and TRBJ2-2, with TRBD2 as a possible D gene (6 bases). Per the germline V gene, CDR1 is SGHNT and CDR2 is YENEEA. There are 16 residues in the CDR3. Trimming pared 1 base from V and 4 bases from J, leaving 13 bases between. For the CDR3, the DNA is TGTGCCAGCAGCTTAGGGGCCGACGGGAGCACCGGGGAGCTGTTTTTT. As protein: CASSLGADGSTGELFF. The full variable domain, rest sourced from reference TRBV11-3 and TRBJ2-2, is EAGVVQSPRYKIIEKKQPVAFWCNPISGHNTLYWYLQNLGQGPELLIRYENEEAVDDSQLPKDRFSAERLKGVDSTLKIQPAELGDSAVYLCASSLGADGSTGELFFGEGSRLTVL.

The CDR3 nucleotides read TGTGCCAGCGCTTGGGAGCGGAACACCGGGGAGCTGTTTTTT. Translating gives CASAWERNTGELFF. The chain joins TRBV6-5 to TRBJ2-2; a weak D match, TRBD2 (5 bases). The germline gives CDR1 MNHEY, CDR2 SVGAGI. This CDR3 comprises 14 residues. Trimming shortened V by 8 bases and J by 1 base, and 11 bases separated the two germline ends.

The V and J genes are TRBV3-1 (or the pseudogene TRBV3-2) and TRBJ1-1; TRBD1 agrees at 11 bases. Germline-derived CDR1 and CDR2 are LGHDT and YNNKEL (reference sequence). The V gene end was trimmed by 4 bases and the J gene end by 4 bases; junction bases not matched to a gene: 5. The CDR3 has 15 residues. This CDR3 is CASSRRTGGITEAFF. The CDR3 nucleotides read TGTGCCAGCAGCCGTCGGACAGGGGGCATCACTGAAGCTTTCTTT.

The chain recombines TRBV7-6 with TRBJ2-5; 8 nucleotides match TRBD1. After removal of 7 bases from V and 4 bases from J, the junction contained 5 bases not matched to a gene. CDR1 is SGHVS, CDR2 FNYEAQ, per germline. This CDR3 has 13 amino acids. This chain's CDR3 is CASNPTGGETQYF. The CDR3 nucleotides are TGTGCCAGCAACCCCACAGGGGGAGAGACCCAGTACTTC. Supplemented by reference TRBV7-6 and TRBJ2-5, the full variable domain reads GAGVSQSPRYKVTKRGQDVALRCDPISGHVSLYWYRQALGQGPEFLTYFNYEAQQDKSGLPNDRFSAERPEGSISTLTIQRTEQRDSAMYRCASNPTGGETQYFGPGTRLLVL.

The genes are TRBV6-5 and TRBJ1-1; 7 bases are shared with TRBD1. CDR3 length: 13 residues. Losses at the gene ends were 6 bases for V and 7 bases for J; bases not matched to a gene: 8. The V gene's germline CDR1 is MNHEY and CDR2 SVGAGI. In DNA, the CDR3 is TGTGCCAGCAGCCAGAGGGGGCAGATTGAAGCTTTCTTT. This gives the protein CASSQRGQIEAFF.

V and J are TRBV7-2 and TRBJ1-2; D gene uncertain. The V and J ends lost 5 bases and 4 bases respectively, with 14 bases between them. Germline CDR1 reads SGHTA; CDR2 reads FQGNSA. There are 14 residues in the CDR3. The CDR3 protein is CASSGYGLSYGYTF. The CDR3, as DNA: TGTGCCAGCAGCGGTTATGGGCTGAGCTATGGCTACACCTTC.